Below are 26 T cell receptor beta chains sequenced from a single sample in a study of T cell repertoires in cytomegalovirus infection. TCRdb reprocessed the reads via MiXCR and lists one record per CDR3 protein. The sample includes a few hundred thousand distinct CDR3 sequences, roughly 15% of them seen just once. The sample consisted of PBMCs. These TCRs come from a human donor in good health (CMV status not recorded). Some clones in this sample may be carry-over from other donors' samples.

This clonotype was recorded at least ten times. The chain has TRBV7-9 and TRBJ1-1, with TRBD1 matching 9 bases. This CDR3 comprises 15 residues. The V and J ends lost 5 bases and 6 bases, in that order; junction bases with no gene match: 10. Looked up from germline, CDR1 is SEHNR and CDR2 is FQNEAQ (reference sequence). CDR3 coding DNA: TGTGCCAGCAGCCTAAACAGGGGGCGAGTACCTGAAGCTTTCTTT. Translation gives CASSLNRGRVPEAFF. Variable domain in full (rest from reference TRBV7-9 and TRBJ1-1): DTGVSQNPRHKITKRGQNVTFRCDPISEHNRLYWYRQTLGQGPEFLTYFQNEAQLEKSRLLSDRFSAERPKGSFSTLEIQRTEQGDSAMYLCASSLNRGRVPEAFFGQGTRLTVV.

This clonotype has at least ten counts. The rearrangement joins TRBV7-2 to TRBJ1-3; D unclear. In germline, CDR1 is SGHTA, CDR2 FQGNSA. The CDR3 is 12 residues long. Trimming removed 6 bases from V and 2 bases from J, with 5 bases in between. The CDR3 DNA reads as TGTGCCAGCAGATTTCCTGGAAACACCATATATTTT. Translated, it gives CASRFPGNTIYF.

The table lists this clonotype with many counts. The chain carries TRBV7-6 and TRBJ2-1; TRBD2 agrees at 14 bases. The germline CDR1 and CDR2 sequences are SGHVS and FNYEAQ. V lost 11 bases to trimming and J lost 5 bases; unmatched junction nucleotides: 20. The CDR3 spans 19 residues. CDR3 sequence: CAPPGSTSGGGPQHNEQFF. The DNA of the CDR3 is TGTGCCCCCCCCGGGTCGACTAGCGGGGGGGGGCCCCAACACAATGAGCAGTTCTTC.

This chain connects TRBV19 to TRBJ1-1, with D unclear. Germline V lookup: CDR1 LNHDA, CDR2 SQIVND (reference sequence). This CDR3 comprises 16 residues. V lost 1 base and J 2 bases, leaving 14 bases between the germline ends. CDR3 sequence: CASSIGFGSENTEAFF. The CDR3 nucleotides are TGTGCCAGTAGTATAGGCTTCGGGTCGGAAAACACTGAAGCTTTCTTT.

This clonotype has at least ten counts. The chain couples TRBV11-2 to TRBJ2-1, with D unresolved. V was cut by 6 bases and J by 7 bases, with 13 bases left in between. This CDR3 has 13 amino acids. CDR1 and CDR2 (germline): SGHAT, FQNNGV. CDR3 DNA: TGTGCCAGCAGGAAAGGGTCCAGGAATGAGCAGTTCTTC. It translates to CASRKGSRNEQFF.

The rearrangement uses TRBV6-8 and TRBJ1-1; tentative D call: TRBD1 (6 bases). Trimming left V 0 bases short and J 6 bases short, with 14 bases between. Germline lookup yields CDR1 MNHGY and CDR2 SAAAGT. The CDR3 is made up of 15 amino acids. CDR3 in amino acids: CASSYSPGARAEAFF. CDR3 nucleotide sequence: TGTGCCAGCAGTTACTCGCCGGGGGCAAGGGCTGAAGCTTTCTTT.

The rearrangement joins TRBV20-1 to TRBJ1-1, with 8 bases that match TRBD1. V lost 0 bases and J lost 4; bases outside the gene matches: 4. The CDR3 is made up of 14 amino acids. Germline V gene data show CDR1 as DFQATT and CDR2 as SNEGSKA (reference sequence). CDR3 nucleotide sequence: TGCAGTGCTAGAGAACAGGGGGTGAGCACTGAAGCTTTCTTT. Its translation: CSAREQGVSTEAFF.

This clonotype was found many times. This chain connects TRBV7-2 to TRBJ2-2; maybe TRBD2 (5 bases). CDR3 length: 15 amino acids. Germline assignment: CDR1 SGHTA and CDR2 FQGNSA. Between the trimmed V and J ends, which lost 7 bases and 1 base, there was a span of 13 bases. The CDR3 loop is CASTQAAVNTGELFF. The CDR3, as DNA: TGTGCCAGCACCCAAGCGGCGGTGAACACCGGGGAGCTGTTTTTT.

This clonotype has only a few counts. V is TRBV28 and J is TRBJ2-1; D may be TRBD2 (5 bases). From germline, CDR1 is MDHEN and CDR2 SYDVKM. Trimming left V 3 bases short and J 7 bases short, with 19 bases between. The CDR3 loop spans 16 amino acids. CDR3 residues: CASSLYNLAGQNEQFF. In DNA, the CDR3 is TGTGCCAGCAGTTTGTATAACCTAGCTGGCCAAAATGAGCAGTTCTTC.

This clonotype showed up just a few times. The DNA for the CDR3 is TGTGCCAGCCGAGATAGGAGCTCCTACGAGCAGTACTTC. Encoded protein: CASRDRSSYEQYF. The genes are TRBV5-6 and TRBJ2-7; D is unclear. The CDR3 has 13 residues. Per the germline V gene, CDR1 is SGHDT and CDR2 is YYEEEE. V was pared by 7 bases and J by 0 bases, with 11 bases between.

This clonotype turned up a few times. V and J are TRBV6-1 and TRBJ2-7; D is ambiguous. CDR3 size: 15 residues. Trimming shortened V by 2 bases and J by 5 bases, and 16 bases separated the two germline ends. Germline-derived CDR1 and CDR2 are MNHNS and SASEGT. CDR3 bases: TGTGCCAGCAGTGAATGGCCTACTCGTTCGAACGAGCAGTACTTC. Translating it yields CASSEWPTRSNEQYF.

The CDR3 sequence: CASSFGTQETQYF. The CDR3 DNA sequence: TGTGCCAGCAGCTTCGGGACGCAAGAGACCCAGTACTTC. The V gene is TRBV11-3, the J gene TRBJ2-5, with D perhaps assigned TRBD1 or TRBD2 (5 bases each). The CDR3 is 13 amino acids. Trimming pared 3 bases from V and 2 bases from J, leaving 7 bases between. Germline V gene data show CDR1 as SGHNT and CDR2 as YENEEA.

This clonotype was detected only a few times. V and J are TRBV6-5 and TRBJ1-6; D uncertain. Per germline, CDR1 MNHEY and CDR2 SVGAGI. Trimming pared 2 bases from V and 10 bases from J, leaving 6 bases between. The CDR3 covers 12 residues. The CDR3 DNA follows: TGTGCCAGCAGTTACCTGGGGTCACCCCTCCACTTT. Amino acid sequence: CASSYLGSPLHF.

The DNA for the CDR3 is TGTGCCAGCAGTTCATCAGGGTGGGTGCAGTTCTTC. This translates into CASSSSGWVQFF. The rearrangement joins TRBV12-3 or TRBV12-4 to TRBJ2-1, with a weak D call TRBD1 (5 bases). V lost 4 bases and J lost 12, with 13 bases in between. The CDR3 contains 12 residues.

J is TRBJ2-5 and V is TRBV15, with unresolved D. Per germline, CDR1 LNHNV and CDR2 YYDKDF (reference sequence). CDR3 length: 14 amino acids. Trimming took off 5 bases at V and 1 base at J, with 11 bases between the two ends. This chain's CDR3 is CATSVGIAQETQYF. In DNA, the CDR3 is TGTGCCACCAGCGTTGGGATAGCCCAAGAGACCCAGTACTTC.

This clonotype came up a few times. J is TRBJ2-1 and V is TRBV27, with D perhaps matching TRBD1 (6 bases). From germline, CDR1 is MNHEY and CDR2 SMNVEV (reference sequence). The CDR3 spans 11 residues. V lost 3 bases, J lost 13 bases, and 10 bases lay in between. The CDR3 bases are TGTGCCAGCAGTTTGGGACAAAAACAGTTCTTC. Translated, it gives CASSLGQKQFF.

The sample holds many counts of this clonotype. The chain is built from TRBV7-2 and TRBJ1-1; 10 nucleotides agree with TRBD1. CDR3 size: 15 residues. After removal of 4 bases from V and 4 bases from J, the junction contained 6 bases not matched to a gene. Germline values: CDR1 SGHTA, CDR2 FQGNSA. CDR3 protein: CASSSTGGFSTEAFF. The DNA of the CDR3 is TGTGCCAGCAGCTCGACAGGGGGCTTTAGCACTGAAGCTTTCTTT.

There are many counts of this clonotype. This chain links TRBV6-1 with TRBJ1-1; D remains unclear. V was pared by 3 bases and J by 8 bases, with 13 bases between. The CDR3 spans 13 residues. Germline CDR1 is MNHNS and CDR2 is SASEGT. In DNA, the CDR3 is TGTGCCAGCAGTGACTATAGAGGGTACGAAGCTTTCTTT. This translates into CASSDYRGYEAFF.

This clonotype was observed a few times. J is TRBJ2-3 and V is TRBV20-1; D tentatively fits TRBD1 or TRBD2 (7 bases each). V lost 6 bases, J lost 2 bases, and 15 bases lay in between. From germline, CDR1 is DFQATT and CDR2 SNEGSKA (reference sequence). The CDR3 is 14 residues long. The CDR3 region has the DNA TGCAGTGCCGCCAGGGGGGGGACCACAGATACGCAGTATTTT. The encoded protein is CSAARGGTTDTQYF.

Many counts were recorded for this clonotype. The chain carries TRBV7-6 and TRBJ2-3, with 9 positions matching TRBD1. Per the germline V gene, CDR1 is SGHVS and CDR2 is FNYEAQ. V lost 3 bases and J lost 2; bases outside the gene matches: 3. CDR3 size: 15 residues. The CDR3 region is CASSFGQGPTDTQYF. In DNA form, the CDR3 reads TGTGCCAGCAGCTTCGGACAGGGGCCCACAGATACGCAGTATTTT.

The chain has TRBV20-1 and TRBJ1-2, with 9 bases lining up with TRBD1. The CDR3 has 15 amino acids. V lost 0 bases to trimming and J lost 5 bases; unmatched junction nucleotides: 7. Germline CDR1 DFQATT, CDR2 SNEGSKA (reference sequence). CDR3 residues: CSARDRTGAGYGYTF. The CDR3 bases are TGCAGTGCTAGAGATCGGACAGGGGCGGGTTATGGCTACACCTTC.

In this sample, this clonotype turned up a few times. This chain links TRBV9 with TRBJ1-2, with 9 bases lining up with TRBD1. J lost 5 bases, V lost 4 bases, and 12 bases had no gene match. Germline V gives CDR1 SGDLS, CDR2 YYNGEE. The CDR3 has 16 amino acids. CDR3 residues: CASSPQGTGNLYGYTF. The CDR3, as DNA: TGTGCCAGCAGCCCTCAAGGGACAGGGAACCTTTATGGCTACACCTTC.

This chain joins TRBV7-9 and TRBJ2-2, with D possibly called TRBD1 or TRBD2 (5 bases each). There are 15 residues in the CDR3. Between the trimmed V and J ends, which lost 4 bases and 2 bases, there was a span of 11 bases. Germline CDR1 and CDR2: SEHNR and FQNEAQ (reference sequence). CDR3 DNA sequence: TGTGCCAGCAGCTACCGGGGCACAAACACCGGGGAGCTGTTTTTT. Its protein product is CASSYRGTNTGELFF. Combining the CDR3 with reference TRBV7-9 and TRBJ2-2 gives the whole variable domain DTGVSQNPRHKITKRGQNVTFRCDPISEHNRLYWYRQTLGQGPEFLTYFQNEAQLEKSRLLSDRFSAERPKGSFSTLEIQRTEQGDSAMYLCASSYRGTNTGELFFGEGSRLTVL.

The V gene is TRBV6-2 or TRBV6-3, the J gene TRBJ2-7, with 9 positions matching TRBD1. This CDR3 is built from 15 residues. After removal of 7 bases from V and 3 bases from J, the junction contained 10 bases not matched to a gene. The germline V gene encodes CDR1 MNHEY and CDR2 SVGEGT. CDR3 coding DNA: TGTGCCAGCACTCTCCCGGGACAGGGATACTACGAGCAGTACTTC. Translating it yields CASTLPGQGYYEQYF.

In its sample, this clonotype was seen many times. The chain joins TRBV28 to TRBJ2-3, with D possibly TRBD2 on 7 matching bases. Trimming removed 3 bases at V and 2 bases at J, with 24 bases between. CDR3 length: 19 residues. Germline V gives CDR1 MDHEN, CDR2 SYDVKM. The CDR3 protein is CASSLEYVGGGSNTDTQYF. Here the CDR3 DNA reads TGTGCCAGCAGTTTGGAGTACGTTGGCGGGGGCTCAAACACAGATACGCAGTATTTT.

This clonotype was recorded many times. The CDR3 DNA sequence: TGTGCCAGCAGACAGGGAAACTATGGCTACACCTTC. Residues: CASRQGNYGYTF. The gene calls are TRBV12-3 or TRBV12-4 and TRBJ1-2, with TRBD1 as a possible D gene (6 bases). Trimming pared 6 bases from V and 2 bases from J, leaving 7 bases between. The CDR3 runs to 12 residues.